The T cell receptor beta chain under discussion was sequenced for a study of blood T cell repertoires in COVID-19. Across the whole study: The study drew acute and convalescent COVID-19 samples from the United States, Italy and Spain.

Generated by immunoSEQ multiplex PCR, the TCRdb table keeps only in-frame clones and is missing some. There are around 230,000 clones in the sample; roughly 82% occur only once, and 2% to 2.5% lies in the top ten. Sequencing was done on a sample of peripheral blood. The receptor comes from a middle-aged man who had recovered from COVID-19.

In DNA form, the CDR3 reads TGTGCCTGGAGTGTACCGCGGACAGTAAATCAGCCCCAGCATTTT. It codes for CAWSVPRTVNQPQHF. V is TRBV30 and J is TRBJ1-5; D may be TRBD1 (6 bases). Trimming took 0 bases from V and 4 from J, leaving 13 bases between them. There are 15 residues in the CDR3. The germline gives CDR1 GTSNPN, CDR2 SVGIG (reference sequence).